A selection of T cell receptor beta chains follows, all from one sample in a study of blood T cell repertoires in COVID-19. Produced via immunoSEQ multiplex PCR; TCRdb's table is partial and in-frame only. In the table there are approximately 220,000 clones, more than 75% of which are singletons. Material: peripheral blood. The receptors here all came from a man in his 60s who had recovered from COVID-19. Both conserved end residues are part of each CDR3. Rows give clone size only sometimes, using once, few, many, or a class for an expanded clone.

>-|TRBJ1-2|TRBV4-3
CASSHRTGVDYGYTF
>-|TRBJ1-5|TRBV28
CASSYYNQPQHF
>-|TRBJ2-7|TRBV6-1
CASSEKGASGKSSYEQYF
>-|TRBJ2-7|TRBV7-8
CASSLVGGRVGEQYF
>-|TRBJ2-4|TRBV19
CASVPAGTKNIQYF
>-|TRBJ1-1|TRBV11-2
CASSLVGRGTEAFF
>-|TRBJ2-7|TRBV30
CAWRLALGREQYF
>-|TRBJ2-2|TRBV28
CASSLASNTGELFF
>once|TRBJ2-5|TRBV24-1
CATSEYSLGGQETQYF
>-|TRBJ2-7|TRBV5-1
CASSPAPSEAYEQYF